The 25 T cell receptor beta chains presented below share a single source sample, sequenced in a study of blood T cell repertoires in COVID-19. TCRdb's table, derived via immunoSEQ multiplex PCR, lists solely in-frame clones and lacks some. Among roughly 250,000 clones listed, around 81% were seen once. The sequenced sample was peripheral blood. These receptors were collected from a person aged 70 to 85 with COVID-19, enrolled during active disease.

The J gene is TRBJ2-5, the V gene TRBV6-1, with D uncertain. The CDR3 extends over 14 amino acids. V gave up 2 bases and J gave up 5 bases, with 12 bases separating them. Germline CDR1 is MNHNS and CDR2 is SASEGT. CDR3 sequence: CASSELTDSETQYF. As DNA, the CDR3 is TGTGCCAGCAGTGAATTAACAGATTCTGAGACCCAGTACTTC.

The rearrangement uses TRBV12-3 or TRBV12-4 and TRBJ1-2, with D possibly matching TRBD1 (5 bases). This CDR3 contains 13 residues. V lost 3 bases and J 7 bases, leaving 12 bases between the germline ends. This chain's CDR3 is CASSLGGRSGYTF. In DNA, the CDR3 is TGTGCCAGCAGTTTGGGGGGTCGGAGTGGCTACACCTTC.

This rearrangement joins TRBV13 to TRBJ2-5; 12 nucleotides match TRBD2. CDR1 and CDR2 (germline): PRHDT, FYEKMQ (reference sequence). The CDR3 is 15 residues long. The trim removed 1 base at V and 5 bases at J, leaving 2 bases unmatched. Here the CDR3 DNA reads TGTGCCAGCAGCTTAGAACTAGCGGGGGGTGAGACCCAGTACTTC. It translates to CASSLELAGGETQYF.

J is TRBJ2-7 and V is TRBV7-7, with D possibly TRBD1 on 6 matching bases. Trimming took off 2 bases at V and 3 bases at J, with 8 bases between the two ends. Germline V gene lookup returns CDR1 SSHAT and CDR2 FNYEAQ (reference sequence). The CDR3 has 13 residues. The CDR3 region is CASSLNRDYEQYF. In DNA, the CDR3 is TGTGCCAGCAGCTTAAACAGGGACTACGAGCAGTACTTC. The full variable domain, rest sourced from reference TRBV7-7 and TRBJ2-7, is GAGVSQSPRYKVTKRGQDVTLRCDPISSHATLYWYQQALGQGPEFLTYFNYEAQPDKSGLPSDRFSAERPEGSISTLTIQRTEQRDSAMYRCASSLNRDYEQYFGPGTRLTVT.

V gene TRBV28 combines with J gene TRBJ1-4; 8 bases agree with TRBD1. Germline CDR1 MDHEN, CDR2 SYDVKM. This CDR3 has 15 residues. V lost 11 bases to trimming and J lost 3 bases; unmatched junction nucleotides: 11. CDR3 sequence: CAGREGGQANEKLFF. CDR3 DNA: TGTGCCGGGAGGGAGGGGGGACAGGCTAATGAAAAACTGTTTTTT.

The genes are TRBV3-1 (or the pseudogene TRBV3-2) and TRBJ2-1; D uncertain. V lost 0 bases and J lost 11, with 11 bases in between. Germline CDR1 reads LGHDT; CDR2 reads YNNKEL (reference sequence). The CDR3 consists of 13 residues. The CDR3 nucleotides read TGTGCCAGCAGCCAAGACAGATTAGCTAAGCAGTTCTTC. Protein sequence: CASSQDRLAKQFF.

The chain is built from TRBV7-2 and TRBJ2-5; the D is unclear. Between the trimmed V and J ends, which lost 2 bases and 4 bases, there was a span of 11 bases. The CDR3 contains 14 residues. Germline CDR1 SGHTA, CDR2 FQGNSA. CDR3 sequence: CASSLPPRIETQYF. The CDR3 DNA is TGTGCCAGCAGCTTACCCCCCAGGATAGAGACCCAGTACTTC. The whole variable domain, remainder taken from reference TRBV7-2 and TRBJ2-5, is GAGVSQSPSNKVTEKGKDVELRCDPISGHTALYWYRQSLGQGLEFLIYFQGNSAPDKSGLPSDRFSAERTGGSVSTLTIQRTQQEDSAVYLCASSLPPRIETQYFGPGTRLLVL.

The J gene is TRBJ2-1, the V gene TRBV15; the D is unclear. Trimming removed 0 bases from V and 15 bases from J, with 12 bases in between. Germline V lookup: CDR1 LNHNV, CDR2 YYDKDF (reference sequence). The CDR3 length is 12 residues. The CDR3 nucleotides are TGTGCCACCAGCAGAGATAAAAGAACACCGTTCTTC. Amino acid sequence: CATSRDKRTPFF.

This clone has a handful of counts. The rearrangement joins TRBV5-4 to TRBJ2-1; perhaps TRBD2 as D (5 bases). The germline gives CDR1 SGHNT, CDR2 YYREEE (reference sequence). There are 16 residues in the CDR3. V was cut by 0 bases and J by 2 bases, with 12 bases left in between. The CDR3 protein is CASSLGGGATYNEQFF. In DNA, the CDR3 is TGTGCCAGCAGCTTGGGTGGAGGAGCCACCTACAATGAGCAGTTCTTC.

The V and J genes are TRBV19 and TRBJ1-5; 7 bases agree with TRBD1. The CDR3 spans 14 residues. V shed 7 bases, J shed 6 bases, and the junction held 9 bases outside the gene matches. Germline loops: CDR1 LNHDA, CDR2 SQIVND (reference sequence). CDR3 sequence reads: CASTPQGVAQPQHF. CDR3 DNA: TGTGCCAGTACCCCGCAGGGGGTGGCTCAGCCCCAGCATTTT.

V and J are TRBV5-4 and TRBJ1-4; 7 nucleotides line up with TRBD1. CDR1 and CDR2 from the germline V gene are SGHNT and YYREEE (reference sequence). With 4 bases clipped from V and 7 bases from J, the junction kept 7 bases outside the gene matches. This CDR3 spans 14 amino acids. The chain's CDR3 is CASSPGQDAEKLFF. In DNA form, the CDR3 reads TGTGCCAGCAGCCCAGGACAGGATGCTGAAAAACTGTTTTTT.

V is TRBV6-6 and J is TRBJ1-2; maybe TRBD1 (6 bases). With 6 bases removed from V and 4 bases from J, the gap between germline ends came to 12 bases. This CDR3 has 13 amino acids. CDR1 MNHNY and CDR2 SVGAGI come from the germline V gene (reference sequence). The CDR3 DNA follows: TGTGCCAGCAGCACCGACAGGAGCTATGGCTACACCTTC. It is translated as CASSTDRSYGYTF.

This chain uses TRBV9 with TRBJ2-7, with TRBD2 as a possible D gene (6 bases). CDR3 size: 15 residues. CDR1 and CDR2 from the germline V gene are SGDLS and YYNGEE. Trimming left V 0 bases short and J 0 bases short, with 10 bases between. The CDR3 nucleotides are TGTGCCAGCAGCGTAGGCGGAGGGAACTCCTACGAGCAGTACTTC. Its protein product is CASSVGGGNSYEQYF. The full variable domain, rest sourced from reference TRBV9 and TRBJ2-7, is DSGVTQTPKHLITATGQRVTLRCSPRSGDLSVYWYQQSLDQGLQFLIQYYNGEERAKGNILERFSAQQFPDLHSELNLSSLELGDSALYFCASSVGGGNSYEQYFGPGTRLTVT.

The chain links TRBV11-2 to TRBJ2-3; TRBD2 aligns across 7 bases. The length of the CDR3 is 18 residues. V lost 6 bases to trimming and J lost 2 bases; unmatched junction nucleotides: 17. Germline V CDR1 and CDR2: SGHAT, FQNNGV. CDR3 residues: CASSPTSGARRDTDTQYF. The CDR3 DNA follows: TGTGCCAGCAGTCCGACAAGCGGGGCCCGAAGGGACACAGATACGCAGTATTTT.

The chain carries TRBV27 and TRBJ1-1; D not resolved. The V end was cut by 3 bases, the J end by 4 bases, with 9 bases between. The CDR3 totals 13 residues. Germline V gene sequence: CDR1 MNHEY, CDR2 SMNVEV (reference sequence). The DNA for the CDR3 is TGTGCCAGCAGTTTGATCAGTTCCACTGAAGCTTTCTTT. It specifies CASSLISSTEAFF.

The V call is TRBV9, the J call TRBJ1-4; no reliable D call. The CDR3 is made up of 15 amino acids. The germline V and J ends were trimmed by 0 bases and 4 bases, with 10 bases remaining between them. Per the germline V gene, CDR1 is SGDLS and CDR2 is YYNGEE. The CDR3 region is CASSVGGSHNEKLFF. CDR3 DNA: TGTGCCAGCAGCGTAGGAGGGTCCCATAATGAAAAACTGTTTTTT.

V gene TRBV9 combines with J gene TRBJ1-3, with a weak D call TRBD1 (5 bases). The V end was cut by 1 base, the J end by 2 bases, with 10 bases between. The CDR3 sequence is 15 residues long. CDR1 and CDR2 (germline): SGDLS, YYNGEE. The CDR3 sequence: CASSVNGGAGNTIYF. In DNA form, the CDR3 reads TGTGCCAGCAGCGTAAATGGGGGGGCTGGAAACACCATATATTTT.

About this clone itself: This sample includes further DNA sequences coding for the same CDR3. The gene calls are TRBV5-6 and TRBJ2-7, with 9 bases fitting TRBD1. The CDR3 is 14 residues long. Germline V CDR1 and CDR2: SGHDT, YYEEEE. The V and J ends lost 0 bases and 3 bases, in that order; junction bases with no gene match: 1. Here the CDR3 reads CASSLGQGDYEQYF. The CDR3, as DNA: TGTGCCAGCAGCTTGGGACAGGGGGACTACGAGCAGTACTTC.

The V gene is TRBV28, the J gene TRBJ2-5; a possible D gene is TRBD2 (5 bases). The CDR3 extends over 17 amino acids. Germline CDR1 and CDR2: MDHEN and SYDVKM. The V end was cut by 3 bases, the J end by 3 bases, with 20 bases between. This chain's CDR3 is CASSFNFEAVGEETQYF. DNA for the CDR3: TGTGCCAGCAGTTTTAATTTTGAGGCTGTGGGAGAAGAGACCCAGTACTTC.

V gene TRBV3-1 (or the pseudogene TRBV3-2) combines with J gene TRBJ2-3, with D tentatively TRBD1 (6 bases). Germline CDR1 reads LGHDT; CDR2 reads YNNKEL (reference sequence). This CDR3 is built from 17 residues. V shed 0 bases and J shed 1 base, with 14 bases lying between them. This chain's CDR3 is CASSQEIPGAGTDTQYF. The CDR3 DNA reads as TGTGCCAGCAGCCAAGAGATCCCAGGGGCCGGCACAGATACGCAGTATTTT.

This chain connects TRBV10-3 to TRBJ2-1; 12 bases line up with TRBD2. Germline-derived CDR1 and CDR2 are ENHRY and SYGVKD. The CDR3 covers 16 residues. V gave up 2 bases and J gave up 3 bases; unmatched junction bases: 2. CDR3 nucleotide sequence: TGTGCCATCAGTGAGGAGGGACTAGCGGGCTACAATGAGCAGTTCTTC. Its translation is CAISEEGLAGYNEQFF.

The chain is built from TRBV4-3 and TRBJ2-1, with D hard to call. V lost 4 bases to trimming and J lost 9 bases, with 13 bases between them. This CDR3 is 13 amino acids long. CDR1 LGHNA and CDR2 YSLEER come from the germline V gene. The CDR3, as DNA: TGCGCCAGCAGCCCTTCCCGGCGGTCTGAGCAGTTCTTC. Protein: CASSPSRRSEQFF.

The V and J genes are TRBV7-9 and TRBJ2-2; possibly TRBD2 for D (6 bases). In germline, CDR1 is SEHNR, CDR2 FQNEAQ (reference sequence). The ends were cut back, 5 bases at V and 5 bases at J, with 15 bases in the middle. This CDR3 has 15 residues. This CDR3 reads CASSPMGGRTGELFF. The CDR3 nucleotides are TGTGCCAGCAGCCCAATGGGGGGAAGGACCGGGGAGCTGTTTTTT.

This chain joins TRBV7-8 and TRBJ2-1, with D possibly TRBD2 on 6 matching bases. This CDR3 contains 15 residues. Germline loops: CDR1 SGHVS, CDR2 FQNEAQ. Trimming cost V 1 base and J 7 bases, with 14 bases left between them. The CDR3 sequence is CASSLVGRSGNEQFF. For the CDR3, the DNA is TGTGCCAGCAGCTTAGTTGGGAGGTCTGGGAATGAGCAGTTCTTC.

The V gene is TRBV29-1, the J gene TRBJ2-5, with D tentatively TRBD2 (6 bases). Germline V CDR1 and CDR2: SQVTM, ANQGSEA. The CDR3 length is 12 residues. Trimming removed 6 bases from V and 2 bases from J, with 10 bases in between. The CDR3 DNA reads TGCAGCGTCAATAGCGGACAAGAGACCCAGTACTTC. This gives the protein CSVNSGQETQYF.